Below, 19 T cell receptor beta chains from the same sample are listed, as sequenced in a study of spatial heterogeneity in lung cancer. These receptors lack a known antigen. General study findings and limits: Counts that tracked tumor mutation counts were those of expanded intratumoral alpha and beta TCRs.

As to time point: sample taken at primary tumor resection. From the 5' RACE reads, TCRdb called clonotypes with MiXCR, one entry per CDR3 protein. The top ten hold approximately 21% of the sample, which has 100,000 or so distinct CDR3 sequences, 3.5% to 5% seen once. Sequencing used lung tumor tissue, obtained at surgery. Receptors originate from a male donor with early-stage non-small cell lung cancer.

This clonotype was seen more than once but under ten times. The chain joins TRBV4-2 to TRBJ2-2; the D is unclear. CDR3 length: 13 residues. Germline V gene sequence: CDR1 LGHNA, CDR2 YNFKEQ. The V and J ends lost 4 bases and 3 bases respectively, with 6 bases between them. The CDR3: CASSRGYTGELFF. The CDR3 DNA sequence: TGTGCCAGCAGCCGAGGATACACCGGGGAGCTGTTTTTT.

Many counts were recorded for this clonotype. The chain links TRBV28 to TRBJ2-7, with TRBD1 matching 8 bases. This CDR3 has 15 residues. Per the germline V gene, CDR1 is MDHEN and CDR2 is SYDVKM. Losses at the gene ends were 5 bases for V and 4 bases for J; bases not matched to a gene: 10. As DNA, the CDR3 is TGTGCCAGCAGTCTCGGACAGGGTGATATTTACGAGCAGTACTTC. Its protein product is CASSLGQGDIYEQYF.

This clonotype was found many times. The chain couples TRBV30 to TRBJ1-2; D is unclear. The CDR3 contains 12 residues. Germline CDR1 GTSNPN, CDR2 SVGIG (reference sequence). V was clipped by 1 base and J by 7 bases, with 10 bases between them. The CDR3 nucleotides read TGTGCCTGGAGTGAAGCTAGGGTTGGCTACACCTTC. Translated: CAWSEARVGYTF.

In its sample, this clonotype was seen many times. The chain employs TRBV5-4 and TRBJ1-1; the D gene is possibly TRBD1 (6 bases). Trimming cost V 5 bases and J 7 bases, with 15 bases left between them. The germline CDR1 and CDR2 sequences are SGHNT and YYREEE (reference sequence). This CDR3 is 13 amino acids long. As DNA, the CDR3 is TGTGCCAGCAGTTTACTCTGGACAGTTGAAGCTTTCTTT. Its protein is CASSLLWTVEAFF.

This clonotype was found many times. This chain uses TRBV11-2 with TRBJ2-3; 8 positions agree with TRBD2. With 7 bases clipped from V and 0 bases from J, the junction kept 6 bases outside the gene matches. From germline, CDR1 is SGHAT and CDR2 FQNNGV. This CDR3 region has 15 residues. The CDR3 nucleotides read TGTGCCAGCACTAAAGCGGGAGCCAGCACAGATACGCAGTATTTT. Translating it yields CASTKAGASTDTQYF.

At least ten counts were recorded for this clonotype. The rearrangement links TRBV18 to TRBJ2-5, with D tentatively TRBD2 (5 bases). CDR1 and CDR2 from the germline V gene are KGHSH and LQKENI. Trimming shortened V by 3 bases and J by 2 bases, and 16 bases separated the two germline ends. This CDR3 has 16 residues. Here the CDR3 DNA reads TGTGCCAGCTCACCCCCAAGCGGATCGGGACAAGAGACCCAGTACTTC. Protein product: CASSPPSGSGQETQYF.

This clonotype has only one observation. It may be a read error: a sequence one base away is much more abundant. V and J are TRBV18 and TRBJ1-5; D uncertain. V shed 4 bases and J shed 7 bases, with 14 bases lying between them. CDR3 length: 14 amino acids. CDR1 and CDR2 (germline): KGHSH, LQKENI. The DNA for the CDR3 is TGTGCCAGCTCACAGAACTCGGGCGAACAGCCCCAGCATTTT. It codes for CASSQNSGEQPQHF.

To note about this clonotype: A single base separates this from a much larger clone, so it may be a read error. The chain couples TRBV27 to TRBJ2-7; perhaps TRBD1 as D (6 bases). The CDR3 consists of 12 residues. Looked up from germline, CDR1 is MNHEY and CDR2 is SMNVEV (reference sequence). Deletions cut 8 bases from V and 6 bases from J, with 14 bases between. CDR3 protein: CASGDTFSEQYF. The CDR3 DNA follows: TGTGCCAGCGGGGACACCTTTAGCGAGCAGTACTTC.

V is TRBV20-1 and J is TRBJ2-1; D not resolved. This CDR3 has 13 residues. V lost 6 bases, J lost 0 bases, and 9 bases lay in between. Germline V gene lookup returns CDR1 DFQATT and CDR2 SNEGSKA (reference sequence). The DNA for the CDR3 is TGCAGTGCGCGGCGTAGCTCCTACAATGAGCAGTTCTTC. Protein product: CSARRSSYNEQFF.

The sample holds a few counts of this clonotype. The rearrangement uses TRBV5-1 and TRBJ2-5, with 11 bases lining up with TRBD2. V was pared by 5 bases and J by 5 bases, with 8 bases of the junction left unmatched. CDR3 length: 15 residues. The V gene's germline CDR1 is SGHRS and CDR2 YFSETQ. CDR3 nucleotides: TGCGCCAGCAGTTTAGCGGGAGGGCCTGGGGAGACCCAGTACTTC. Translation gives CASSLAGGPGETQYF.

This clonotype was observed at least ten times. The chain couples TRBV7-8 to TRBJ1-4; 8 bases map to TRBD1. Losses at the gene ends were 2 bases for V and 8 bases for J; bases not matched to a gene: 19. Per the germline V gene, CDR1 is SGHVS and CDR2 is FQNEAQ. This CDR3 has 19 amino acids. The CDR3 spells CASSLNRGRNQGAREKLFF. The CDR3 nucleotides read TGTGCCAGCAGCTTAAATCGGGGTCGAAATCAGGGGGCGCGAGAAAAACTGTTTTTT.

This rearrangement joins TRBV14 to TRBJ2-1; no definite D call. V was pared by 4 bases and J by 7 bases, with 17 bases between. Germline values: CDR1 SGHDN, CDR2 FVKESK. The CDR3 is 15 residues long. In DNA form, the CDR3 reads TGTGCCAGCAGCCCGTTGGAGAGTCATTGGAATGAGCAGTTCTTC. Translated: CASSPLESHWNEQFF. The full variable domain, completed using reference TRBV14 and TRBJ2-1, is EAGVTQFPSHSVIEKGQTVTLRCDPISGHDNLYWYRRVMGKEIKFLLHFVKESKQDESGMPNNRFLAERTGGTYSTLKVQPAELEDSGVYFCASSPLESHWNEQFFGPGTRLTVL.

This clonotype occurred many times. CDR3 DNA sequence: TGTGCCAGCAGCTTAGAAATTTGGACAGCGACGAATTCACCCCTCCACTTT. Translating gives CASSLEIWTATNSPLHF. The chain combines TRBV7-2 with TRBJ1-6; a possible D gene is TRBD1 (6 bases). Trimming pared 1 base from V and 7 bases from J, leaving 17 bases between. Germline V CDR1 and CDR2: SGHTA, FQGNSA. The CDR3 covers 17 residues. Full variable domain (rest looked up from reference TRBV7-2 and TRBJ1-6): GAGVSQSPSNKVTEKGKDVELRCDPISGHTALYWYRQSLGQGLEFLIYFQGNSAPDKSGLPSDRFSAERTGGSVSTLTIQRTQQEDSAVYLCASSLEIWTATNSPLHFGNGTRLTVT.

This chain joins TRBV5-4 and TRBJ2-3; D unresolved. Germline assignment: CDR1 SGHNT and CDR2 YYREEE (reference sequence). V was trimmed by 6 bases and J by 4 bases, leaving 9 bases between them. This CDR3 region has 12 residues. CDR3 sequence (DNA): TGTGCCAGCAACCACCCACCAGATACGCAGTATTTT. This codes for CASNHPPDTQYF.

This clonotype was observed at least ten times. The chain uses TRBV5-1 and TRBJ1-1; possibly TRBD1 for D (5 bases). The CDR3 spans 14 residues. V lost 4 bases and J lost 4, with 14 bases in between. CDR1 and CDR2 from the germline V gene are SGHRS and YFSETQ. Here the CDR3 reads CASSGWGGGTEAFF. DNA for the CDR3: TGCGCCAGCAGCGGATGGGGCGGTGGCACTGAAGCTTTCTTT.

This clonotype was seen ten or more times. V and J are TRBV20-1 and TRBJ2-7; D ambiguous. The V gene lost 6 bases and the J gene lost 3 bases, with 9 bases spanning the gap. The CDR3 has 11 amino acids. Germline V gene data show CDR1 as DFQATT and CDR2 as SNEGSKA (reference sequence). CDR3 residues: CSAQVGYEQYF. The CDR3 DNA reads as TGCAGTGCCCAGGTGGGCTACGAGCAGTACTTC.

This clonotype was seen ten or more times. The chain joins TRBV7-2 to TRBJ2-2; 10 positions agree with TRBD2. Germline V gene lookup returns CDR1 SGHTA and CDR2 FQGNSA. CDR3 length: 17 residues. The ends lost 3 bases at V and 6 bases at J; junction bases unmatched: 10. CDR3 sequence reads: CASSFSLGAGGPGELFF. In nucleotides, the CDR3 is TGTGCCAGCAGCTTCTCCCTTGGAGCGGGAGGGCCCGGGGAGCTGTTTTTT.

There are many counts of this clonotype. The gene calls are TRBV7-9 and TRBJ2-2; TRBD2 matches at 12 bases. Trimming at V came to 3 bases and at J to 7 bases, leaving 3 bases not matched to a gene. The CDR3 length is 15 residues. Per germline, CDR1 SEHNR and CDR2 FQNEAQ (reference sequence). In DNA, the CDR3 is TGTGCCAGCAGCTTGACTAGCGGGAGCGGCGGGGAGCTGTTTTTT. Encoded protein: CASSLTSGSGGELFF.

This clonotype was detected a few times. The chain is built from TRBV28 and TRBJ2-7; D call uncertain. The germline V gene has CDR1 MDHEN and CDR2 SYDVKM. V was shortened by 10 bases and J by 2 bases, with 15 bases between the two germline ends. There are 13 residues in the CDR3. The CDR3 is CATDGLRPYEQYF. The CDR3 region has the DNA TGTGCCACCGACGGGCTCCGTCCCTACGAGCAGTACTTC.